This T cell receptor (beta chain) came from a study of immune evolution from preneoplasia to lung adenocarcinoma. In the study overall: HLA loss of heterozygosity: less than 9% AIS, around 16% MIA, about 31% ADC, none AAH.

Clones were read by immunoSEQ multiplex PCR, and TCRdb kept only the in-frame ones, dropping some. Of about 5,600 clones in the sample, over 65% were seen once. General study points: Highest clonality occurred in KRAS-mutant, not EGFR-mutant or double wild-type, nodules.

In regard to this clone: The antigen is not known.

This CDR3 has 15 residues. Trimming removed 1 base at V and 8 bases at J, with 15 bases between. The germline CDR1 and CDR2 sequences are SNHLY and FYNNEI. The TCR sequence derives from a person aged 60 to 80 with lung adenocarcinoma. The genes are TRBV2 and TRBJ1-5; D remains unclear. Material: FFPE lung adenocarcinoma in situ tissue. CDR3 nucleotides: TGTGCCAGCAGTGAAGGACCGACTTCGGGTGAGCCCCAGCATTTT. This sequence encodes CASSEGPTSGEPQHF.